This TCR beta chain was documented in a study of regulatory T cells in long-lasting Graves disease. The TCR beta library used iRepertoire HTBI primers with Arm-PCR amplification of CDR3. As handled by the study authors: Samples collectively showed 60 to 75 TRBV and 11 to 15 TRBJ segments. TCRdb analysed the multiplex PCR reads with MiXCR anew, one entry per CDR3 protein. TCRdb's processing, not the authors', yielded these V and J calls. The sample consists of fewer than 550,000 distinct CDR3 sequences, roughly 15% of them appearing once. The time point here: newly diagnosed GD, antithyroid drugs for less than 3 months. Construction of the TCR library relied on RNA isolated from PBMCs. Germline V lookup: CDR1 MNHEY, CDR2 SVGEGT. V was clipped by 3 bases and J by 2 bases, with 10 bases between them. The CDR3 extends over 15 amino acids. These sequences were also reported in another study, on T cells in Graves' hyperthyroidism and ophthalmopathy.

The TCR originated in a middle-aged woman with Graves disease. Here the sequenced sample was peripheral blood mononuclear cells (PBMCs), taken at new diagnosis, from a patient treated with antithyroid drugs. J is TRBJ2-2 and V is TRBV6-2 or TRBV6-3; perhaps TRBD1 as D (6 bases). Here the CDR3 reads CASSYSGQNTGELFF. The DNA of the CDR3 is TGTGCCAGCAGTTATTCGGGACAAAACACCGGGGAGCTGTTTTTT.